This record covers a single T cell receptor (beta chain). The target of this receptor is not known. No base-level quality is on record; no much larger clone is a single base apart. This specimen comes from a study of cytomegalovirus exposure and HLA in healthy donors (dated by TCRdb to about 2017). About the study as a whole: An earlier analysis of several hundred of the donors reported 250 to 350 Gb of sequence data and 117 million unique TCR beta sequences obtained from some 170 million T cells. Both class I and class II loci were covered by HLA typing, at four-digit resolution. A separate validation cohort of 90 to 150 different subjects was used in addition to the approximately 610-subject first cohort. Donor age, sex, ethnicity and CMV serostatus were collected together with the repertoire data. Using immunosequencing, the study profiled T cell repertoires from fewer than 700 subjects and related those repertoires to cytomegalovirus serostatus. An early release that covered about 600 HLA-typed donors contained about 300 gigabases of sequencing data and 65 million to 100 million unique TCR sequences. The number of donors typed differed by locus, with about 629-630 for A, B, C, DRB1 and DQB1, 522 for DQA1, 606 for DPA1, and 472 for DPB1. An earlier analysis of 500 to 650 of the donors applied high-throughput TCR beta sequencing to assess whether each TCR beta V gene segment acted as functional or pseudogenic. Roughly five DR-DQ haplotypes were treated as single units for association and clustering because of strong linkage in the cohort. Of the 350 to 400 genotyped donors, over 65% fell in the genetic ancestry cluster associated with self-reported Caucasian donors. High-throughput TCR immunosequencing, statistical association of individual TCRs with disease status, and machine learning were combined to predict cytomegalovirus infection status. In a later analysis, previously published TCR beta repertoires from several hundred donors were re-analyzed and high-resolution HLA genotyping was added so that TCR occurrence patterns could be studied. Rather than drawing on any new phenotypic data, the later analysis identified candidate immune exposures from TCR beta sequences and the way those sequences occurred across donors. All discovery cohort repertoires had been generated on a single sequencing platform. A later genetic analysis took genome-wide SNP genotypes for about 55% of the 666 donors and used that subset as a discovery cohort. Across roughly 420 genotyped donors of the cohort, an average of approximately 220,000 unique TCR beta nucleotide sequences per donor were sequenced, and 15% to 20% of those sequences were non-productive. The study aimed to test whether cataloging public T cell receptors could reveal signatures of past pathogen exposure. What the work shows at the level of the full study, not this receptor alone: It was suggested by the authors that the approach could potentially be generalized to other disease states and immunological phenotypes. In the study, some 160 TCR beta chains were listed as associated with cytomegalovirus. An association between a missense DCLRE1C variant and V-gene and J-gene trimming of TCR beta chains was found in a later genetic analysis and replicated in an independent cohort. In both the original and validation cohorts, the classifier was reported to diagnose cytomegalovirus status with high specificity and sensitivity. When HLA alleles, especially DR and DQ, strongly co-occurred, attributing TCR associations to individual alleles was difficult. Most TCR sequences were seen in very few donors, while some public TCRs were found in many individuals. A later analysis found that most CMV-associated TCR beta chains appeared HLA-restricted, with HLA associations seemingly driven largely by CMV exposure. Some IMGT-functional V segments, including TRBV6-2 and TRBV6-3, could not be told apart with the 87-base-pair reads, so those segments were excluded. Compared with equally common non-associated chains, HLA-associated TCR beta chains in a later analysis were more clonally expanded and had lower generation probabilities. Only TCR beta chains were sequenced in this cohort, and the absence of alpha or paired-chain data limited detectable features. In an earlier analysis of some 500 of the donors, most TCR beta V segments appeared in productive rearrangements about 87% or about 30% of the time, broadly matching IMGT annotations. The sequencing pipeline was judged likely to have produced a cluster of highly shared sequence variants as a technical artifact. For the cohort, immune exposure information was limited to CMV serostatus. Correlated functional status among segregating V segments might be attributable to linkage disequilibrium, but an unknown experimental factor could not be ruled out. The presence/absence analyses assumed that sequencing depth was roughly uniform across donors, and that assumption may not be true. A further reported finding was that TCR beta sequences accurately predicted the HLA-A and HLA-B alleles for most subjects in the first cohort. A few of the identified cytomegalovirus-associated TCR beta chains were confirmed in vitro to be specific for cytomegalovirus antigens. Specific HLA alleles were associated with roughly 17,000 TCR beta sequences at a false discovery rate of 0.05 in a later analysis. In a later genetic analysis, fewer N-insertions in productive TCRs were reported among donors in an Asian-associated ancestry cluster than the roughly 640-donor mean. A later analysis reported that several top co-occurrence clusters appeared linked to parvovirus B19, influenza, CMV and Epstein-Barr virus. HLA typing was unavailable for some donors at each locus, so association tests used only the typed subset. A later analysis found that TCR association rates varied across HLA loci, with DRB1 alleles showing the most associated TCRs and HLA-C alleles the fewest. The earlier analysis of 450 to 700 of the donors excluded around 17 rarely observed V segments, including chromosome 9 orphons, because counts were too low.

The receptor library was made with the immunoSEQ multiplex PCR assay. For the multiplex PCR, a mixture combining 60 forward primers for TCR Vbeta segments and 13 reverse primers for TCR Jbeta segments was used. Amplification of the CDR3 region of rearranged TCR beta genes was performed with a multiplex PCR assay on genomic DNA. On the Illumina HiSeq System, the amplified TCR beta libraries were sequenced as 87-base-pair reads. Under the source paper's analysis protocol: A later analysis counted about 80 million unique TCR beta chains across the 666 repertoires, and some 11 million of these chains were shared by at least two donors. A nearest-neighbor algorithm error-corrected the raw reads and collapsed the reads into unique sequences, merging closely related sequences to remove PCR and sequencing errors. To assign V, D and J gene segments, CDR3 sequences were aligned to IMGT reference sequences. For a sequence to be retained, a match of at least six nucleotides was required to both a V gene segment and a J gene segment. A rearrangement counted as productive if the CDR3 had no stop codons and remained in frame with V and J, and every other rearrangement counted as non-productive. Following IMGT convention, CDR3 was defined as the stretch from the second conserved V-encoded cysteine to the conserved J-encoded phenylalanine. The earlier analysis of fewer than 750 of the donors excluded sequences that lacked an unambiguous match to a single V gene segment. An earlier analysis of about 600 of the donors called V segments functional above 56.7% productive rearrangements and segregating when the between-donor standard deviation exceeded 5%. A statistical classification framework was developed to diagnose cytomegalovirus status using the catalog of TCR beta chain sequences. In a later analysis, TCR nucleotide sequences were compared against IMGT/GENE-DB human TR gene sequences so that V and J genes could be assigned. A later analysis assigned CDR3 sequences and most-parsimonious VDJ recombination scenarios with the TCRdist pipeline. In a later analysis, every TCR beta chain was defined by the combination of its CDR3 amino acid sequence and its V-gene family, and reads without a unique V-gene family were dropped. A later analysis removed 592 highly shared, low-generation-probability nucleotide sequences to deal with suspected cross-contamination and a sequencing artifact. In a later analysis, a clonal expansion index was calculated for each public chain from normalized within-repertoire ranks of inferred template counts. Generation probabilities in a later analysis came from a VDJ recombination model fitted to out-of-frame rearrangements, and those results were checked against IGoR. In a later analysis, hypergeometric tests were used to score TCR-TCR, TCR-HLA and TCR-CMV co-occurrence, with a repertoire-size bias correction applied to TCR pairs. To estimate false discovery rates, a later analysis permuted the HLA or CMV assignments 20 times. In a later analysis, co-occurring TCRs were grouped using DBSCAN, and TCRdist sequence similarity was added for clustering within HLA-allele-positive subsets. For co-occurrence clustering, repertoires with fewer than 30,000 or more than 120,000 public chains were excluded, along with roughly 5 repertoires with anomalous nucleotide sharing. TCRdb re-hosts the immuneACCESS table, in-frame sequences only. Its copies lack some clones; in the studies checked, an unresolved V gene accounts for under half of them, and the cause for the rest is not known. V and J calls and clone size follow that table, whereas D and trimming were derived from the DNA. The sample data list more than 150,000 clones, and roughly 84% of these were observed just once. In total, the top ten clones hold under 0.4% of the sample.

The cohort comprised some 730 healthy bone marrow donors. All cohort members were sampled while nominally healthy, although unrecorded immune exposures were likely present. The donor was CMV seronegative and belonged to the group of more than 300 seronegative cohort members. Every donor gave a peripheral blood sample, and the peripheral blood mononuclear cells from that sample were used for TCR beta sequencing. The Qiagen DNeasy Blood Extraction Kit was used to extract genomic DNA from the blood cell samples. The cysteine opens and the phenylalanine closes a CDR3 of 14 amino acids. The sequence is cut down to CDR3 DNA, 42 bases in frame from base 1. CDR1 and CDR2 were assigned from the germline V gene as MNHEY and SVGAGI. V is cut back by 8 bases and J by 7 bases, with 10 bases in the junction unmatched.

The chain joins TRBV6-5 to TRBJ1-5; TRBD1 matches 8 bases in the middle. This TCR derives from a boy between 2 and 15 years old in good health and CMV-seronegative. Sequencing was performed on PBMCs. Read as DNA, the sequence is TGTGCCAGCTCCCCCGCAGGGGGCCAACAGCCCCAGCATTTT. Its coded protein is CASSPAGGQQPQHF.